The present T cell receptor (beta chain) was sequenced within a study of T cell repertoires in aging, cancer and after chemotherapy (dated by TCRdb to 2018 to 2020). Context from the whole study: Six donor age groups were covered, ranging from 30 or younger up to 70 or older, and each group contained at least three individuals. Control TCR repertoires from healthy donors were recorded across several months to years, and re-sampling revealed clear clonal overlap. The full dataset contained several million TCR reads. To look at immunoaging and at how T cells reconstitute after chemotherapy, the study profiled TCR beta repertoires in peripheral blood from both healthy donors and cancer patients. Alongside 95 healthy donors serving as a reference group, the cohort included roughly 220 cancer patients, of whom some 94 had hematological cancers and some 130 had solid cancers.

As regards this clonotype: Its binding antigen is unknown. Base qualities were left out, and no much larger clone turns up one base away.

The cysteine opens and the phenylalanine closes a CDR3 of 15 amino acids. The only DNA kept is the CDR3, 45 bases in frame from the first base. In the germline V gene, CDR1 corresponds to SGHTA and CDR2 to FQGNSA. V and J lose 2 bases and 6 bases, and a span of 17 bases separates them. What the study reported, not specific to this receptor: In healthy donors, the decline in TCR diversity with age was mainly explained by loss of richness, whereas in cancer patients loss of evenness was also found to contribute. An increase in median generation probability over the chemotherapy interval was observed in both cancer cohorts, suggesting that the repertoire was reconstituted through rebound thymic output. According to the authors, the repertoire data do not allow conclusions to be drawn about immunological memory after chemotherapy. Compared with age-matched healthy donors, untreated patients with either hematological or solid cancers had significantly lower TCR diversity in the blood along with higher clonality.

Instead of sorted cells or RNA, genomic DNA extracted from peripheral blood served as the source for amplifying TCR beta rearrangements. Multiplex touch-down PCR with a mixed TRB-A/B primer pool was used to amplify rearranged TRB sequences covering the V, D and J segments. Illumina adapters and sample indices were attached to the amplicons through two consecutive PCR reactions run with Phusion HS II polymerase. Amplicons were gel-purified using the NucleoSpin Gel and PCR Clean-up kit and were subsequently checked with Qubit and an Agilent 2100 Bioanalyzer. Sequencing of libraries was carried out on an Illumina MiSeq in 600-cycle, single-indexed, paired-end runs. As for the original processing: MiXCR versions 2.12 and 3.0.5 were used to process the TRB sequences. Each unique CDR3 nucleotide sequence counted as one clone, and only productive sequences with at least two reads were retained. Repertoire metrics included Shannon diversity, evenness, clonality (one minus evenness), and alpha-parameterized diversity profiles from alpha 0 to 5. Generation probabilities of clones in paired pre- and post-chemotherapy samples were computed with the IGoR algorithm. TCRdb reanalyzed the raw reads on its own, using fastp at Q25 for trimming and MiXCR for clone calling, and kept in-frame beta chains. Each record represents a unique CDR3 protein, reported with the most common genes and DNA among its rows. The V and J calls here are based on TCRdb, not the publication. In all, the sample holds about 11,000 distinct CDR3 sequences, and 25% to 35% of those were seen once. The ten most abundant clones make up 1.5% to 2% of the sample.

This receptor chain uses TRBV7-2 and TRBJ2-7; a tentative D call is TRBD2 (7 bases match). The source of this sequence is a human donor in good health. The sequenced sample was blood. The bases are TGTGCCAGCAGCTTATCTGGGTCGGGGGGCGGCGAGCAGTACTTC. Translated, this gives CASSLSGSGGGEQYF.